This T cell receptor (beta chain) was profiled in a study of T cell responses to AZD1222 COVID-19 vaccine. Study results and caveats: A reported finding is that nearly half of spike-specific TCRs target unmutated variant regions. The donor group comprised mostly white British people and more females; the analysis possibly underestimated clonal diversity. Baseline seropositivity characterized only six AZD1222 recipients. Among vaccine-associated CD4 TCRs, coverage spanned spike, with dominance at 160-218 and 743-854.

Concerning this clone itself: The antigen remains undetermined.

Sequencing was performed with immunoSEQ multiplex PCR; in TCRdb, only in-frame clones are kept and a portion is missing. The sample comprises under 150,000 clones, 91% of which are singletons, and 4% to 6% rests with the top ten. CDR3 length: 15 residues. Germline lookup yields CDR1 MNHEY and CDR2 SVGAGI. Trimming cost V 8 bases and J 1 base; bases outside gene matches: 7. The sample here was peripheral blood, taken on day 0 of AZD1222 vaccination. The chain is built from TRBV6-5 and TRBJ2-3, with 9 bases identical to TRBD2. This clonotype was sampled from an adult in good health. The CDR3 region has the DNA TGTGCCAGCGGGGCGGGAGGGCCGGGCACAGATACGCAGTATTTT. Its protein product is CASGAGGPGTDTQYF.